This T cell receptor (beta chain) originates from a study of T cell repertoires in cytomegalovirus infection. As for the study in general: The authors relied on CMV epitopes, both recently identified HLA-C-restricted and well-studied HLA-B-restricted. In public TCR beta signatures, there were indications of both CMV infection and matching HLA type.

In this sample, this clonotype turned up a few times. Its antigen is not identified. Possible read error: a much larger clone is one base away. Study findings and constraints: Dominating the ex vivo response were TCR beta clonotypes that were CMV-specific and HLA-C-restricted.

MiXCR, run by TCRdb on the reads, gives a single entry per CDR3 protein. The table shows over 45,000 distinct CDR3 sequences, with about a fifth occurring only once. V lost 5 bases and J lost 5, with 16 bases in between. The CDR3 length is 14 residues. Looked up from germline, CDR1 is SGHVS and CDR2 is FNYEAQ. The chain is built from TRBV7-6 and TRBJ2-7; tentatively, D is TRBD1 (5 bases). The sample consisted of CD8+ T cells from cultured PBMCs, taken from culture after CMV antigen stimulation. The origin of this receptor is a human donor in good health (CMV status not recorded). Some clones in this sample may be carry-over from other donors' samples. The CDR3 DNA reads as TGTGCCAGCAGCCACCCATCAGGGCTCCACGAGCAGTACTTC. It codes for CASSHPSGLHEQYF.